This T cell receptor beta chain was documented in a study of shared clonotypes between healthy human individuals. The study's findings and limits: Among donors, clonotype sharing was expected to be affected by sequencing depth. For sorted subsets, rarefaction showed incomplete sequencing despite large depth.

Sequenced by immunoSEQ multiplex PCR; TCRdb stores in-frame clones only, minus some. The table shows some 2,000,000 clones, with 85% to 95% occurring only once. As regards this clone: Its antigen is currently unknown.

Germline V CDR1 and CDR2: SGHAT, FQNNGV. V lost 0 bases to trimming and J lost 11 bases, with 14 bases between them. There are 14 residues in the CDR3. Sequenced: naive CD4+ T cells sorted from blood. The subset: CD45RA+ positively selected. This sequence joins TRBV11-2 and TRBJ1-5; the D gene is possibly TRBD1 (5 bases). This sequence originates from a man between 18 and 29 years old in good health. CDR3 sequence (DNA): TGTGCCAGCAGCTTAGATAGGCGGGGGAGAGCCCAGCATTTT. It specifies CASSLDRRGRAQHF.